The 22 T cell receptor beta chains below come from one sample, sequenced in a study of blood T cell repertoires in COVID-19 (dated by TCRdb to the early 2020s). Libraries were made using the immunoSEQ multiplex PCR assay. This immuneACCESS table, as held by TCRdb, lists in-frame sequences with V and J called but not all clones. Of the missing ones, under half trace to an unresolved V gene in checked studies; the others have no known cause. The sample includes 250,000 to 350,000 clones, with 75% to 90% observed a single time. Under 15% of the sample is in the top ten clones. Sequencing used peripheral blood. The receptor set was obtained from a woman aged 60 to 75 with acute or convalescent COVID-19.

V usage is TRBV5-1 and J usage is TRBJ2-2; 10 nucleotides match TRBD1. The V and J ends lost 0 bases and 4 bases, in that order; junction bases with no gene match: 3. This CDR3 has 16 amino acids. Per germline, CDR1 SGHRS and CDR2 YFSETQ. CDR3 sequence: CASSLDGTGVTGELFF. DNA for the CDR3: TGCGCCAGCAGCTTGGACGGGACAGGGGTCACCGGGGAGCTGTTTTTT.

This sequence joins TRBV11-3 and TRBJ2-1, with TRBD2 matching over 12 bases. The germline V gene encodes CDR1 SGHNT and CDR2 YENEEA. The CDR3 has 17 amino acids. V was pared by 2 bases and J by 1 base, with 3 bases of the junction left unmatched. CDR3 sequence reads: CASSLSTSGRSYNEQFF. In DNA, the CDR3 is TGTGCCAGCAGCTTAAGTACTAGCGGGAGGTCCTACAATGAGCAGTTCTTC. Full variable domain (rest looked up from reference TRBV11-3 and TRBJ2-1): EAGVVQSPRYKIIEKKQPVAFWCNPISGHNTLYWYLQNLGQGPELLIRYENEEAVDDSQLPKDRFSAERLKGVDSTLKIQPAELGDSAVYLCASSLSTSGRSYNEQFFGPGTRLTVL.

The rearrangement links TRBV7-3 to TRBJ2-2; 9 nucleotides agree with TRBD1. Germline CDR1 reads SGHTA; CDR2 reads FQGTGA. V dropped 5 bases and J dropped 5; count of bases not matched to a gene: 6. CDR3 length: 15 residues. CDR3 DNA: TGTGCCAGCAGCCGCGGGACAGGGAGTACCGGGGAGCTGTTTTTT. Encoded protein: CASSRGTGSTGELFF. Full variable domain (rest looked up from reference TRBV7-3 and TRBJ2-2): GAGVSQTPSNKVTEKGKYVELRCDPISGHTALYWYRQSLGQGPEFLIYFQGTGAADDSGLPNDRFFAVRPEGSVSTLKIQRTERGDSAVYLCASSRGTGSTGELFFGEGSRLTVL.

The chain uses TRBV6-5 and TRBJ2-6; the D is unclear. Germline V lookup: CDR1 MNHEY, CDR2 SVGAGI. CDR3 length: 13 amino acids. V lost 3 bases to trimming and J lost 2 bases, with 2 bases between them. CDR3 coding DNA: TGTGCCAGCAGTTATACTGGGGCCAACGTCCTGACTTTC. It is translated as CASSYTGANVLTF.

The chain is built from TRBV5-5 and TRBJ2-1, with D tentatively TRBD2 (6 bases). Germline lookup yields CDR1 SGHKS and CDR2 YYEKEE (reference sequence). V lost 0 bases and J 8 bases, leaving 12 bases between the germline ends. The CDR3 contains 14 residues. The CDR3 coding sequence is TGTGCCAGCAGCTTGGGGGGACTTATGGATGAGCAGTTCTTC. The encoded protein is CASSLGGLMDEQFF. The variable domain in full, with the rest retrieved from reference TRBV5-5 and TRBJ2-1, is DAGVTQSPTHLIKTRGQQVTLRCSPISGHKSVSWYQQVLGQGPQFIFQYYEKEERGRGNFPDRFSARQFPNYSSELNVNALLLGDSALYLCASSLGGLMDEQFFGPGTRLTVL.

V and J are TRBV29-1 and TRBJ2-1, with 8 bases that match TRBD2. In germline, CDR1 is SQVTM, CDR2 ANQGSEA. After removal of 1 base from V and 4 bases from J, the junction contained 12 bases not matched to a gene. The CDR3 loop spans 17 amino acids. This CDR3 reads CSVEGREAERYYNEQFF. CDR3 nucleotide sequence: TGCAGCGTTGAAGGGCGGGAGGCCGAACGGTATTACAATGAGCAGTTCTTC.

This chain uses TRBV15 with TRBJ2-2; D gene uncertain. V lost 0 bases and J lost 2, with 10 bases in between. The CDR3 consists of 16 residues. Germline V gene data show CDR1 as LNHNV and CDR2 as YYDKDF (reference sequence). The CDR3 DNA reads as TGTGCCACCAGCAGAGATCCAGGCATCAACACCGGGGAGCTGTTTTTT. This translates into CATSRDPGINTGELFF.

The CDR3, as DNA: TGCGCCAGCAGCGCGACAGTTAACTATGGCTACACCTTC. Protein: CASSATVNYGYTF. V usage is TRBV5-1 and J usage is TRBJ1-2, with a possible D match to TRBD1 (5 bases). There are 13 residues in the CDR3. The V and J ends lost 4 bases and 1 base respectively, with 8 bases between them. Germline V lookup: CDR1 SGHRS, CDR2 YFSETQ.

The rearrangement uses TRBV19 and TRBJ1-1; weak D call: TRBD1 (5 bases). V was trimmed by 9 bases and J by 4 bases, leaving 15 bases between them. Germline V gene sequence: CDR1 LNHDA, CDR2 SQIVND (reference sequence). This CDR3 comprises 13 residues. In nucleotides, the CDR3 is TGTGCCAGCAGGGAATGGGGTCCCACTGAAGCTTTCTTT. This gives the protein CASREWGPTEAFF. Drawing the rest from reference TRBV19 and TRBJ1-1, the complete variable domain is DGGITQSPKYLFRKEGQNVTLSCEQNLNHDAMYWYRQDPGQGLRLIYYSQIVNDFQKGDIAEGYSVSREKKESFPLTVTSAQKNPTAFYLCASREWGPTEAFFGQGTRLTVV.

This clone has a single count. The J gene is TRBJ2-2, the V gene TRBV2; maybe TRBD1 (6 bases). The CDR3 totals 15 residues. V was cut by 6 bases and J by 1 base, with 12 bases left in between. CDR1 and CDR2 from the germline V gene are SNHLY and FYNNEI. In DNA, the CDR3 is TGTGCCAGCAGGACCGGGACAATGAACACCGGGGAGCTGTTTTTT. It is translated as CASRTGTMNTGELFF.

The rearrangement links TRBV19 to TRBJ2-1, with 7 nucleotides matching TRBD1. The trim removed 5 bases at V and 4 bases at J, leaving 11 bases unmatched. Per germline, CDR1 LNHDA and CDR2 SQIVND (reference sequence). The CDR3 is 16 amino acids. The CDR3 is CASSPRPGQAYNEQFF. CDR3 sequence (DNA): TGTGCCAGTAGTCCTCGCCCCGGACAGGCTTACAATGAGCAGTTCTTC.

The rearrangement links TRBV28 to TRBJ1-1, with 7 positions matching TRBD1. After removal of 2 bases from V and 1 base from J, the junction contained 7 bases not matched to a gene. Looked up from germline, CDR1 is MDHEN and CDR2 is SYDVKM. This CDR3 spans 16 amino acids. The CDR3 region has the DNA TGTGCCAGCAGTTTAACTATTGGACAGGCGAACACTGAAGCTTTCTTT. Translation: CASSLTIGQANTEAFF. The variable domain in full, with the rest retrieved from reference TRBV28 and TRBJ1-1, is DVKVTQSSRYLVKRTGEKVFLECVQDMDHENMFWYRQDPGLGLRLIYFSYDVKMKEKGDIPEGYSVSREKKERFSLILESASTNQTSMYLCASSLTIGQANTEAFFGQGTRLTVV.

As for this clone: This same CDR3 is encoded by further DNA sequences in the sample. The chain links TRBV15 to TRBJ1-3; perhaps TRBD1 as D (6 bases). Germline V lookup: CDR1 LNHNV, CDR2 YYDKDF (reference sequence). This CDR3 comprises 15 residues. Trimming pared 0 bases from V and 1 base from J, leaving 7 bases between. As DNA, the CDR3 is TGTGCCACCAGCAGAGATAGGGGGTCTGGAAACACCATATATTTT. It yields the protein CATSRDRGSGNTIYF.

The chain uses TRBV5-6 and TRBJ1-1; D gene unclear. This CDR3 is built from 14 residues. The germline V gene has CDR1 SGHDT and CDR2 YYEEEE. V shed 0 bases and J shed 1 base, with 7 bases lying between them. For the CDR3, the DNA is TGTGCCAGCAGCTTGGCCCCGGGGAACACTGAAGCTTTCTTT. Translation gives CASSLAPGNTEAFF.

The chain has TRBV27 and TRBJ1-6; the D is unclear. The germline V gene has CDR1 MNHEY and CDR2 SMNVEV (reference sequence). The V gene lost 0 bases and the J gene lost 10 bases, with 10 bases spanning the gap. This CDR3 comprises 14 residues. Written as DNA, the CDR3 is TGTGCCAGCAGTTTATCCTCCTGGGCGTCACCCCTCCACTTT. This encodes CASSLSSWASPLHF.

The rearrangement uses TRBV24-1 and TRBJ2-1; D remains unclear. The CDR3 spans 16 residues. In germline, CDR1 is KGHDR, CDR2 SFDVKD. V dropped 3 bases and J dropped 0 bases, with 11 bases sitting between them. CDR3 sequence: CATSDPARSSYNEQFF. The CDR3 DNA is TGTGCCACCAGTGATCCCGCGAGGAGCTCCTACAATGAGCAGTTCTTC.

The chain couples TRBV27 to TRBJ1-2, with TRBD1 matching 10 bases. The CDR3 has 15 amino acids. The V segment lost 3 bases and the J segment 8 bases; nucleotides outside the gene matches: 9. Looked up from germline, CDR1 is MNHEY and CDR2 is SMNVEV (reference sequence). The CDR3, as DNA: TGTGCCAGCAGTTTCAGCCCGACAGGGGGCGCGGGCTACACCTTC. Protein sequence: CASSFSPTGGAGYTF.

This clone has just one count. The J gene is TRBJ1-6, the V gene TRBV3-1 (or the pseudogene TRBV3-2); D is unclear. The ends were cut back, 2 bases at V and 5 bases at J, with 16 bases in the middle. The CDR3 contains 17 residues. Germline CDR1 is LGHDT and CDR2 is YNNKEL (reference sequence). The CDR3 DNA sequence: TGTGCCAGCAGCCAACTAACGGGTGCACTAAATAATTCACCCCTCCACTTT. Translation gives CASSQLTGALNNSPLHF.

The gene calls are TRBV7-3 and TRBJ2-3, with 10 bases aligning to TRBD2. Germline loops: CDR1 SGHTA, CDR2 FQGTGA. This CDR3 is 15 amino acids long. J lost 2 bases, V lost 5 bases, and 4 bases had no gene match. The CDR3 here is CASSRSGRNTDTQYF. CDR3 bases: TGTGCCAGCAGCCGTAGCGGGAGGAACACAGATACGCAGTATTTT.

The CDR3, as DNA: TGTGCCAGCAGCTCGGAGATTAGCGGGAGGGCCTTGGAGACCCAGTACTTC. Protein product: CASSSEISGRALETQYF. V gene TRBV7-9 combines with J gene TRBJ2-5, with 11 bases identical to TRBD2. V shed 4 bases and J 5 bases; nucleotides not matched to a gene: 12. Looked up from germline, CDR1 is SEHNR and CDR2 is FQNEAQ (reference sequence). This CDR3 contains 17 residues.

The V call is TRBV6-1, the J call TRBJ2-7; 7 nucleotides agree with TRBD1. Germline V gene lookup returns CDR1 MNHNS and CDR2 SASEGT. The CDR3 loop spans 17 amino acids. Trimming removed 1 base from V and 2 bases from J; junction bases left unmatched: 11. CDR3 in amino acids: CASSEGTRGSGAYEQYF. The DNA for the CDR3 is TGTGCCAGCAGTGAAGGGACCAGGGGGAGCGGCGCCTACGAGCAGTACTTC.

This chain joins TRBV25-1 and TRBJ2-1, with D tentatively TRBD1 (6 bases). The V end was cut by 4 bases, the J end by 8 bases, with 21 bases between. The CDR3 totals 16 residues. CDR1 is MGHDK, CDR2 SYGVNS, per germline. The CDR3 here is CASSVLGTTGSDEQFF. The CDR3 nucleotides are TGTGCCAGCAGTGTATTGGGGACCACAGGGAGCGATGAGCAGTTCTTC.